These 27 T cell receptor beta chains share one sample of origin, sequenced in a study of identical twins listed by TCRdb under 2016. The receptor library was made with 5' RACE. Sequencing used an Illumina HiSeq 2000. The raw public data were reprocessed by TCRdb itself: fastp quality trimming at Q25, MiXCR clonotype calling, in-frame beta chains only. Rows with a matching CDR3 protein are joined into one entry that keeps the most common DNA and genes. For this sample there are about 530,000 distinct CDR3 sequences; 12% to 15% appear just once. Clones ranked in the top ten supply roughly 0.46% of the sample. The data were also submitted as part of a second study, on yellow fever vaccine responses in identical twins.

The sample consisted of CD4+ T cells sorted from blood. The receptors come from a woman in her late teens or twenties in good health.

This clonotype occurred a few times. The rearrangement joins TRBV7-9 to TRBJ2-7; D unclear. Trimming left V 3 bases short and J 1 base short, with 7 bases between. The CDR3 contains 13 residues. The germline CDR1 and CDR2 sequences are SEHNR and FQNEAQ (reference sequence). In DNA form, the CDR3 reads TGTGCCAGCAGCTTTCCTCAGTCCTACGAGCAGTACGTC. This encodes CASSFPQSYEQYV.

The chain is built from TRBV11-2 and TRBJ1-3; 9 bases are shared with TRBD1. V gave up 2 bases and J gave up 9 bases; unmatched junction bases: 8. This CDR3 comprises 15 residues. Germline-derived CDR1 and CDR2 are SGHAT and FQNNGV. CDR3 coding DNA: TGTGCCAGCAGCTTACCCCCGGGACAGGGTGCCACCATATATTTT. Amino acids: CASSLPPGQGATIYF.

This clonotype has just a few counts. The CDR3 DNA reads TGTGCTAGTGGTTCCGACAGGAACACTGAAGCTTTCTTT. Encoded protein: CASGSDRNTEAFF. The gene calls are TRBV12-5 and TRBJ1-1; tentatively, D is TRBD1 (5 bases). CDR3 size: 13 residues. The V gene lost 4 bases and the J gene lost 1 base, with 7 bases spanning the gap. The germline gives CDR1 LGHNT, CDR2 FRNRAP.

V usage is TRBV12-3 or TRBV12-4 and J usage is TRBJ1-2, with D possibly matching TRBD1 (5 bases). Trimming removed 4 bases at V and 6 bases at J, with 24 bases between. The CDR3 has 17 amino acids. This CDR3 is CASSSRRPQGTWDGYTF. CDR3 in DNA: TGTGCCAGCAGTTCCCGTAGGCCTCAGGGAACTTGGGATGGCTACACCTTC.

The gene calls are TRBV9 and TRBJ2-5; TRBD2 matches 13 bases. The CDR3 is 18 amino acids. Unmatched junction bases numbered 10, after V lost 0 bases and J lost 5 bases. Germline assignment: CDR1 SGDLS and CDR2 YYNGEE. The CDR3 reads CASSVGKTSGGAWETQYF. The CDR3 nucleotides read TGTGCCAGCAGCGTAGGAAAAACTAGCGGGGGGGCGTGGGAGACCCAGTACTTC. The full variable domain, its missing parts supplied by reference TRBV9 and TRBJ2-5, is DSGVTQTPKHLITATGQRVTLRCSPRSGDLSVYWYQQSLDQGLQFLIQYYNGEERAKGNILERFSAQQFPDLHSELNLSSLELGDSALYFCASSVGKTSGGAWETQYFGPGTRLLVL.

V and J are TRBV9 and TRBJ2-2; 8 bases map to TRBD2. The CDR3 loop spans 16 amino acids. V lost 2 bases, J lost 3 bases, and 6 bases stayed unmatched. The germline V gene has CDR1 SGDLS and CDR2 YYNGEE. The CDR3 DNA follows: TGTGCCAGCAGCGTCGGGGGGGGACTTGACACCGGGGAGCTGTTTTTT. Residues: CASSVGGGLDTGELFF.

This clonotype was detected a few times. The gene calls are TRBV28 and TRBJ2-7; 10 positions match TRBD2. The CDR3 totals 18 residues. Germline CDR1 is MDHEN and CDR2 is SYDVKM. With V trimmed by 2 bases and J by 2 bases, 12 bases remained unmatched. The CDR3 DNA reads as TGTGCCAGCAGTTTAAGTAGCGGGAGGCCTCTCAAAACCTACGAGCAGTACTTC. Its protein product is CASSLSSGRPLKTYEQYF.

This clonotype has a handful of counts. The rearrangement joins TRBV4-1 to TRBJ2-1; 10 nucleotides line up with TRBD2. Germline CDR1 and CDR2: MGHRA and YSYEKL. This CDR3 region has 18 residues. J was trimmed by 1 base and V by 4 bases; bases with no gene match: 10. The CDR3 sequence is CASSPGLALTLSYNEQFF. The CDR3 bases are TGCGCCAGCAGCCCGGGACTAGCGCTTACGCTATCCTACAATGAGCAGTTCTTC.

The chain carries TRBV9 and TRBJ2-1, with 10 bases identical to TRBD2. V lost 2 bases and J lost 0; bases outside the gene matches: 2. The germline V gene has CDR1 SGDLS and CDR2 YYNGEE. CDR3 length: 16 residues. CDR3 DNA: TGTGCCAGCAGCGTTGGACTAGCGGTCTCCTACAATGAGCAGTTCTTC. It specifies CASSVGLAVSYNEQFF.

This clonotype has a handful of counts. The chain combines TRBV10-3 with TRBJ1-1; a possible D gene is TRBD1 (6 bases). The CDR3 is 15 amino acids. CDR1 and CDR2 (germline): ENHRY, SYGVKD. Deletions cut 4 bases from V and 2 bases from J, with 14 bases between. CDR3 DNA sequence: TGTGCCATCAGTGGTTCGGGACAAACCAACACTGAAGCTTTCTTT. Encoded protein: CAISGSGQTNTEAFF.

The rearrangement joins TRBV7-9 to TRBJ1-1; D not certain. CDR3 length: 11 residues. V was pared by 11 bases and J by 3 bases, with 10 bases between. Looked up from germline, CDR1 is SEHNR and CDR2 is FQNEAQ (reference sequence). CDR3 sequence: CAADGYTEAFF. The CDR3 region has the DNA TGTGCCGCCGACGGATACACTGAAGCTTTCTTT.

V is TRBV15 and J is TRBJ2-7; 9 bases agree with TRBD2. The CDR3 consists of 19 residues. V was clipped by 0 bases and J by 3 bases; unmatched bases: 15. Looked up from germline, CDR1 is LNHNV and CDR2 is YYDKDF (reference sequence). The chain's CDR3 is CATSREKSGTSLKYYEQYF. CDR3 DNA: TGTGCCACCAGCAGAGAAAAGTCCGGGACTAGCCTCAAGTACTACGAGCAGTACTTC. Complete variable domain (other parts from reference TRBV15 and TRBJ2-7): DAMVIQNPRYQVTQFGKPVTLSCSQTLNHNVMYWYQQKSSQAPKLLFHYYDKDFNNEADTPDNFQSRRPNTSFCFLDIRSPGLGDTAMYLCATSREKSGTSLKYYEQYFGPGTRLTVT.

Only a few counts were recorded for this clonotype. The V gene is TRBV5-6, the J gene TRBJ2-5; tentatively, D is TRBD1 (6 bases). The CDR3 has 20 amino acids. V lost 0 bases and J lost 2, with 26 bases in between. Germline V gene lookup returns CDR1 SGHDT and CDR2 YYEEEE. CDR3 loop: CASSLDWGPINARLQETQYF. The DNA of the CDR3 is TGTGCCAGCAGCTTGGATTGGGGGCCGATAAACGCCCGGCTACAAGAGACCCAGTACTTC.

This clonotype was detected only a few times. The rearrangement links TRBV20-1 to TRBJ1-4; 7 bases agree with TRBD1. The J segment lost 3 bases and the V segment lost 6 bases, leaving 4 bases of the junction unmatched. Germline loops: CDR1 DFQATT, CDR2 SNEGSKA (reference sequence). The CDR3 length is 13 residues. The CDR3 DNA reads TGCAGTGCAACCGGGACAGCTAATGAAAAACTGTTTTTT. This translates into CSATGTANEKLFF.

This clonotype was detected a few times. This chain uses TRBV2 with TRBJ2-1; D may correspond to TRBD1 or TRBD2 (5 bases each). V lost 0 bases to trimming and J lost 10 bases, with 7 bases between them. Germline V gene data show CDR1 as SNHLY and CDR2 as FYNNEI. CDR3 length: 12 residues. The CDR3 protein is CASSEARGEQFF. The CDR3 nucleotides read TGTGCCAGCAGTGAAGCGAGGGGAGAGCAGTTCTTC. Drawing the rest from reference TRBV2 and TRBJ2-1, the complete variable domain is EPEVTQTPSHQVTQMGQEVILRCVPISNHLYFYWYRQILGQKVEFLVSFYNNEISEKSEIFDDQFSVERPDGSNFTLKIRSTKLEDSAMYFCASSEARGEQFFGPGTRLTVL.

This chain uses TRBV10-3 with TRBJ2-6, with D possibly TRBD1 on 6 matching bases. Germline lookup yields CDR1 ENHRY and CDR2 SYGVKD. Trimming stripped 4 bases from V and 0 bases from J, with 13 bases between. This CDR3 region has 17 residues. The chain's CDR3 is CAISGLDRISGANVLTF. The DNA for the CDR3 is TGTGCCATCAGTGGCTTAGACAGGATCTCTGGGGCCAACGTCCTGACTTTC.

The gene calls are TRBV7-9 and TRBJ2-5; the match to TRBD2 covers 8 bases. V lost 5 bases, J lost 3 bases, and 14 bases stayed unmatched. This CDR3 region has 17 residues. Germline V gene lookup returns CDR1 SEHNR and CDR2 FQNEAQ (reference sequence). CDR3 sequence reads: CASSLWLAGGVKETQYF. CDR3 coding DNA: TGTGCCAGCAGCCTCTGGTTGGCGGGGGGTGTGAAAGAGACCCAGTACTTC.

The chain joins TRBV5-1 to TRBJ2-2, with D unclear. V lost 7 bases and J lost 1, with 8 bases in between. CDR3 length equals 13 residues. Per germline, CDR1 SGHRS and CDR2 YFSETQ. Written as DNA, the CDR3 is TGCGCCAGCCAACCCGGGAACACCGGGGAGCTGTTTTTT. Translating gives CASQPGNTGELFF.

This clonotype has a handful of counts. This rearrangement joins TRBV27 to TRBJ2-2; a possible D gene is TRBD1 (6 bases). The V gene's germline CDR1 is MNHEY and CDR2 SMNVEV (reference sequence). This CDR3 has 16 amino acids. The V and J ends lost 2 bases and 6 bases respectively, with 16 bases between them. The DNA for the CDR3 is TGTGCCAGCAGTTTAACAGGGTTCGTTTTGGCCGGGGAGCTGTTTTTT. This codes for CASSLTGFVLAGELFF.

This clonotype turned up a few times. The V gene is TRBV27, the J gene TRBJ2-7; 7 bases line up with TRBD2. CDR1 and CDR2 (germline): MNHEY, SMNVEV (reference sequence). V was pared by 5 bases and J by 4 bases, with 8 bases of the junction left unmatched. The CDR3 runs to 14 residues. CDR3 nucleotide sequence: TGTGCCAGCAGTCCTGGACTAGAAATATACGAGCAGTACTTC. Translated, it gives CASSPGLEIYEQYF.

This clonotype appeared a few times. The V and J genes are TRBV7-8 and TRBJ2-1; D possibly corresponds to TRBD2 (6 bases). The CDR3 totals 16 residues. V lost 4 bases to trimming and J lost 3 bases, with 16 bases between them. CDR1 and CDR2 from the germline V gene are SGHVS and FQNEAQ. CDR3 protein: CASSSERVVFYNEQFF. The CDR3 bases are TGTGCCAGCAGCTCCGAGCGGGTGGTCTTCTACAATGAGCAGTTCTTC. The full variable domain, rest sourced from reference TRBV7-8 and TRBJ2-1, is GAGVSQSPRYKVAKRGQDVALRCDPISGHVSLFWYQQALGQGPEFLTYFQNEAQLDKSGLPSDRFFAERPEGSVSTLKIQRTQQEDSAVYLCASSSERVVFYNEQFFGPGTRLTVL.

This clonotype showed up just a few times. J is TRBJ2-5 and V is TRBV24-1; TRBD1 aligns across 7 bases. Germline V lookup: CDR1 KGHDR, CDR2 SFDVKD. The CDR3 contains 14 residues. The ends lost 6 bases at V and 1 base at J; junction bases unmatched: 4. CDR3 bases: TGTGCCACCAGTACAGGGGCACCCCAAGAGACCCAGTACTTC. Its translation: CATSTGAPQETQYF.

This clonotype was picked up a small number of times. The chain is built from TRBV5-1 and TRBJ2-6; D tentatively fits TRBD1 or TRBD2 (5 bases each). Germline V gives CDR1 SGHRS, CDR2 YFSETQ. With 4 bases removed from V and 1 base from J, the gap between germline ends came to 9 bases. The CDR3 is 15 residues long. Here the CDR3 reads CASSRGESGANVLTF. The CDR3 bases are TGCGCCAGCAGCCGAGGGGAGTCTGGGGCCAACGTCCTGACTTTC.

J is TRBJ2-1 and V is TRBV12-3 or TRBV12-4; D possibly matches TRBD1 or TRBD2 (5 bases each). The CDR3 spans 14 residues. V lost 5 bases and J 10 bases, leaving 18 bases between the germline ends. In DNA form, the CDR3 reads TGTGCCAGCAGTCCCCGTCCAGTAGAGGGGGAGCAGTTCTTC. Translation gives CASSPRPVEGEQFF.

This clonotype has a handful of counts. The CDR3 region has the DNA TGCAGCGGGACCGGACCGGGAAACACTGAAGCTTTCTTT. Protein sequence: CSGTGPGNTEAFF. V is TRBV29-1 and J is TRBJ1-1; D call uncertain. The ends were cut back, 7 bases at V and 2 bases at J, with 14 bases in the middle. CDR1 SQVTM and CDR2 ANQGSEA come from the germline V gene. The CDR3 runs to 13 residues.

This clonotype was observed a few times. This chain links TRBV12-3 or TRBV12-4 with TRBJ2-5; TRBD2 aligns across 8 bases. CDR3 length: 16 residues. V was clipped by 3 bases and J by 5 bases; unmatched bases: 11. In DNA form, the CDR3 reads TGTGCCAGCAGTTTGATGATAGGACTAGCCGGCGAGACCCAGTACTTC. It yields the protein CASSLMIGLAGETQYF.

This clonotype was counted at least ten times. This rearrangement joins TRBV5-1 to TRBJ2-2, with a possible D match to TRBD1 (6 bases). V gave up 0 bases and J gave up 2 bases, with 11 bases separating them. The CDR3 is made up of 16 amino acids. Germline lookup yields CDR1 SGHRS and CDR2 YFSETQ. The CDR3, as DNA: TGCGCCAGCAGCTTGGAGGGCAGGGGAAACACCGGGGAGCTGTTTTTT. This encodes CASSLEGRGNTGELFF.